This TCR beta chain was sequenced for a study of cytomegalovirus exposure and HLA in healthy donors. Study-level findings and limits: Most subjects' HLA-A and HLA-B alleles were reportedly predicted from TCR beta sequences. Highly shared variants forming one cluster were likely a sequencing artifact.

With 60 Vbeta and 13 Jbeta primers, the PCR was carried out. TCRdb's table, derived via immunoSEQ multiplex PCR, lists solely in-frame clones and lacks some. This table holds 140,000 to 150,000 clones, around 57% found once. CDR3 size: 16 residues. Germline V gives CDR1 SGHRS, CDR2 YFSETQ. The junction had 11 bases not matched to a gene; V was cut back by 4 bases and J by 9 bases. In this sample, this clone turned up a few times. What it binds is unknown. This receptor was obtained from a male donor in good health and CMV-seronegative. The genes are TRBV5-1 and TRBJ1-6, with 9 nucleotides matching TRBD1. Sequencing was performed on PBMCs. The CDR3 sequence: CASSLTGGSVVSPLHF. The CDR3 nucleotides read TGCGCCAGCAGCCTCACAGGGGGCTCGGTCGTTTCACCCCTCCACTTT.